The 17 T cell receptor beta chains presented below share a single source sample, sequenced in a study of blood T cell repertoires in COVID-19. Assay: immunoSEQ multiplex PCR; the TCRdb copy retains only in-frame clones and omits some. The sample gives 90,000 or so clones, about 90% of which show up once; 5.5% to 8% is in the top ten. The sequencing input was peripheral blood. The receptors here all came from a man aged 18 to 30 with COVID-19, enrolled during active disease.

The gene calls are TRBV13 and TRBJ2-5; D is perhaps TRBD2 (6 bases). The CDR3 runs 15 residues. Trimming stripped 0 bases from V and 5 bases from J, with 13 bases between. Germline V lookup: CDR1 PRHDT, CDR2 FYEKMQ (reference sequence). This chain's CDR3 is CASSLGGARGETQYF. The CDR3 DNA sequence: TGTGCCAGCAGCTTAGGAGGAGCTCGGGGGGAGACCCAGTACTTC.

V usage is TRBV29-1 and J usage is TRBJ2-4; TRBD2 matches 11 bases. Germline assignment: CDR1 SQVTM and CDR2 ANQGSEA. J was trimmed by 6 bases and V by 2 bases; bases with no gene match: 0. This CDR3 spans 13 amino acids. The CDR3 spells CSVETSGRNIQYF. As DNA, the CDR3 is TGCAGCGTTGAAACTAGCGGGAGAAACATTCAGTACTTC.

This chain joins TRBV11-3 and TRBJ1-1; D is perhaps TRBD1 (5 bases). Germline V lookup: CDR1 SGHNT, CDR2 YENEEA. This CDR3 comprises 13 residues. Trimming took 6 bases from V and 1 from J, leaving 9 bases between them. The CDR3 coding sequence is TGTGCCAGCAGTACAGGCCGGAACACTGAAGCTTTCTTT. Translating it yields CASSTGRNTEAFF.

The chain's CDR3 is CASSRYFPGTSGSNEQFF. The CDR3 DNA sequence: TGTGCCAGCAGTCGATACTTCCCCGGGACTAGCGGGAGCAATGAGCAGTTCTTC. The genes are TRBV27 and TRBJ2-1, with TRBD2 matching over 14 bases. The V gene end was trimmed by 5 bases and the J gene end by 6 bases; junction bases not matched to a gene: 12. The germline CDR1 and CDR2 sequences are MNHEY and SMNVEV (reference sequence). The CDR3 consists of 18 residues.

The chain is built from TRBV29-1 and TRBJ2-1, with 7 positions matching TRBD2. V gave up 2 bases and J gave up 10 bases; unmatched junction bases: 5. The CDR3 is 12 amino acids. Germline V CDR1 and CDR2: SQVTM, ANQGSEA. The CDR3 DNA reads as TGCAGCGTTGAAAATGGGAGGGCAGAGCAGTTCTTC. Residues: CSVENGRAEQFF.

V usage is TRBV2 and J usage is TRBJ2-1, with 11 bases fitting TRBD2. This CDR3 is built from 18 residues. The germline V gene has CDR1 SNHLY and CDR2 FYNNEI. V shed 2 bases and J 7 bases; nucleotides not matched to a gene: 13. CDR3 loop: CASSESRGSGRASNEQFF. The CDR3 DNA follows: TGTGCCAGCAGTGAAAGCCGGGGTAGCGGGAGGGCCAGTAATGAGCAGTTCTTC.

V is TRBV7-8 and J is TRBJ1-5; possible D gene TRBD1, 5 bases. Germline-derived CDR1 and CDR2 are SGHVS and FQNEAQ. This CDR3 has 17 amino acids. V shed 5 bases and J shed 2 bases, with 19 bases lying between them. The CDR3: CASSGYGTERGNQPQHF. CDR3 nucleotide sequence: TGTGCCAGCAGCGGATATGGGACCGAGCGGGGCAATCAGCCCCAGCATTTT.

This clone came up a few times. The chain joins TRBV28 to TRBJ2-7; TRBD1 is a possible D gene (5 bases). The germline V gene encodes CDR1 MDHEN and CDR2 SYDVKM. The CDR3 runs to 16 residues. The ends were cut back, 1 base at V and 1 base at J, with 14 bases in the middle. CDR3 in amino acids: CASSLLTQRQSYEQYF. CDR3 in DNA: TGTGCCAGCAGTTTATTGACGCAGAGACAGTCCTACGAGCAGTACTTC. The whole variable domain, filled in from reference TRBV28 and TRBJ2-7, reads DVKVTQSSRYLVKRTGEKVFLECVQDMDHENMFWYRQDPGLGLRLIYFSYDVKMKEKGDIPEGYSVSREKKERFSLILESASTNQTSMYLCASSLLTQRQSYEQYFGPGTRLTVT.

The gene calls are TRBV27 and TRBJ2-7, with 9 bases that match TRBD1. Per germline, CDR1 MNHEY and CDR2 SMNVEV (reference sequence). V lost 7 bases and J lost 4; bases outside the gene matches: 11. The CDR3 is made up of 15 amino acids. CDR3 nucleotide sequence: TGTGCCAGCAAGTGGGGGGGGACAGGGTTTTACGAGCAGTACTTC. This encodes CASKWGGTGFYEQYF.

The chain joins TRBV10-2 to TRBJ2-3; D perhaps matches TRBD2 (5 bases). The CDR3 length is 12 residues. The germline V gene has CDR1 WSHSY and CDR2 SAAADI. The ends were cut back, 6 bases at V and 4 bases at J, with 8 bases in the middle. Written as DNA, the CDR3 is TGCGCCAGCAGCACCGGGGCAGATACGCAGTATTTT. This translates into CASSTGADTQYF.

V gene TRBV7-9 combines with J gene TRBJ1-6, with TRBD1 as a possible D gene (6 bases). Germline values: CDR1 SEHNR, CDR2 FQNEAQ (reference sequence). The V end was cut by 7 bases, the J end by 5 bases, with 9 bases between. The CDR3 has 13 residues. For the CDR3, the DNA is TGTGCCAGCATGGGGGCCCATAATTCACCCCTCCACTTT. This gives the protein CASMGAHNSPLHF. The full variable domain, rest sourced from reference TRBV7-9 and TRBJ1-6, is DTGVSQNPRHKITKRGQNVTFRCDPISEHNRLYWYRQTLGQGPEFLTYFQNEAQLEKSRLLSDRFSAERPKGSFSTLEIQRTEQGDSAMYLCASMGAHNSPLHFGNGTRLTVT.

For the CDR3, the DNA is TGTGCAAGTCGCTTAAGGGTCGGGGGGCGCCGAGCGGGATACGAGCAGTACTTC. Its translation: CASRLRVGGRRAGYEQYF. The chain couples TRBV12-2 to TRBJ2-7; TRBD2 is taken as the D call from the table, unchecked against the DNA. TRBV12-2 is described as a pseudogene. The CDR3 sequence is 18 residues long.

Regarding this clone: Compared with germline, one end of the junction differs, possibly owing to a read error. The rearrangement links TRBV15 to TRBJ1-4; D is uncertain. Germline assignment: CDR1 LNHNV and CDR2 YYDKDF (reference sequence). The length of the CDR3 is 14 residues. The CDR3 loop reads CATSRRTPGEKLLF. The CDR3 DNA reads TGTGCCACCAGCCGTCGGACTCCGGGAGAAAAACTGCTTTTT.

The chain combines TRBV28 with TRBJ1-3; tentatively, D is TRBD1 (6 bases). V shed 7 bases and J shed 3 bases, with 16 bases lying between them. The CDR3 is made up of 15 amino acids. The germline V gene has CDR1 MDHEN and CDR2 SYDVKM. The CDR3 here is CASTLEGGIGNTIYF. The CDR3 coding sequence is TGTGCCAGCACCCTAGAGGGGGGGATTGGAAACACCATATATTTT.

This chain connects TRBV13 to TRBJ2-3, with D perhaps matching TRBD1 (6 bases). Germline V CDR1 and CDR2: PRHDT, FYEKMQ (reference sequence). The CDR3 runs 15 residues. V shed 0 bases and J shed 2 bases, with 9 bases lying between them. CDR3 in DNA: TGTGCCAGCAGCTTAGGGGACAGACTCACAGATACGCAGTATTTT. Translating gives CASSLGDRLTDTQYF.

J is TRBJ2-1 and V is TRBV2; TRBD1 might be the D (6 bases). The germline V gene encodes CDR1 SNHLY and CDR2 FYNNEI. The length of the CDR3 is 15 residues. V dropped 2 bases and J dropped 2 bases, with 10 bases sitting between them. The CDR3 DNA reads as TGTGCCAGCAGTGAACCAGGGGACCCCTACAATGAGCAGTTCTTC. It translates to CASSEPGDPYNEQFF.

This chain uses TRBV11-2 with TRBJ2-1; 12 nucleotides line up with TRBD2. V lost 2 bases, J lost 0 bases, and 8 bases stayed unmatched. CDR3 length: 19 residues. Germline loops: CDR1 SGHAT, CDR2 FQNNGV. The CDR3 reads CASSLRLAGASRSYNEQFF. As DNA, the CDR3 is TGTGCCAGCAGCTTAAGACTAGCGGGAGCCTCGCGCTCCTACAATGAGCAGTTCTTC.